This T cell receptor (beta chain) was observed in a study of T cells in Graves' hyperthyroidism and ophthalmopathy. Study results and caveats: Using 13 V-J features, a model discriminated ophthalmopathy from stable hyperthyroidism. Blood also held most thyroid clonotypes expanded beyond 0.001.

Out of less than 12 ml of fresh peripheral blood came the PBMCs. The sample holds many counts of this clonotype. Antigen: not known. The CDR3 is made up of 14 amino acids. The germline CDR1 and CDR2 sequences are SNHLY and FYNNEI. V was pared by 1 base and J by 7 bases, with 11 bases between. Researchers amplified the TCR beta CDR3 regions from RNA transcripts. The HTBI primer set drove a first-round RT-PCR of the TCR CDR3. One entry per CDR3 protein results from TCRdb running MiXCR on the multiplex PCR reads. The table includes approximately 610,000 distinct CDR3 sequences, roughly 15% detected once. The chain has TRBV2 and TRBJ1-5; no definite D call. Specimen: blood. The sequence derives from a woman aged 40 to 49 with Graves' ophthalmopathy. The CDR3 spells CASSEVAVGQPQHF. In nucleotides, the CDR3 is TGTGCCAGCAGTGAAGTGGCAGTAGGCCAGCCCCAGCATTTT. Full variable domain (missing parts from reference TRBV2 and TRBJ1-5): EPEVTQTPSHQVTQMGQEVILRCVPISNHLYFYWYRQILGQKVEFLVSFYNNEISEKSEIFDDQFSVERPDGSNFTLKIRSTKLEDSAMYFCASSEVAVGQPQHFGDGTRLSIL.